This is a list of T cell receptor beta chains from one sample in a study of T cell repertoires in cytomegalovirus infection. MiXCR, run by TCRdb on the reads, gives a single entry per CDR3 protein. This table has hundreds of thousands of distinct CDR3 sequences, about 40% appearing once. Sequenced sample: PBMCs. Every receptor here comes from a human donor in good health (CMV status not recorded). Some clones in this sample may be carry-over from other donors' samples. CDR3s include the opening cysteine and the closing phenylalanine or tryptophan. The order of the fields is D gene, V gene, clone size, J gene, CDR3 DNA, CDR3 protein. D genes are given only for firm matches. Clone size is stated in some rows and not others, as once, few, many or a class when expanded.

d_gene: NA
v_gene: TRBV7-2
abundance: few
j_gene: TRBJ2-7
CDR3nt: TGTGCCAGCAGCCCCCGGATTGACAGTTTCTACGAGCAGTACTTC
CDR3aa: CASSPRIDSFYEQYF

d_gene: NA
v_gene: TRBV29-1
abundance: few
j_gene: TRBJ2-1
CDR3nt: TGCAGCTCCACCATAGGGGATAGTCGCGTGGATGAGCAGTTCTTC
CDR3aa: CSSTIGDSRVDEQFF

d_gene: NA
v_gene: TRBV12-3/TRBV12-4
abundance: few
j_gene: TRBJ1-6
CDR3nt: TGTGCCAGCAGGATCAGGGGAGAGTCCTATAATTCACCCCTCCACTTT
CDR3aa: CASRIRGESYNSPLHF

d_gene: TRBD1
v_gene: TRBV5-6
abundance: few
j_gene: TRBJ1-2
CDR3nt: TGTGCCAGCAGCCTGGACAGGCTCTCTGTCTATGGCTACACCTTC
CDR3aa: CASSLDRLSVYGYTF

d_gene: NA
v_gene: TRBV28
abundance: few
j_gene: TRBJ2-2
CDR3nt: TGTGCCAGCGGAGATAGGGTGACCGGGGAGCTGTTTTTT
CDR3aa: CASGDRVTGELFF

d_gene: TRBD2
v_gene: TRBV7-9
abundance: few
j_gene: TRBJ2-2
CDR3nt: TGTGCCAGCAGCCTCGGGACTAGCGGGTCCACCGGGGAGCTGTTTTTT
CDR3aa: CASSLGTSGSTGELFF

d_gene: NA
v_gene: TRBV20-1
abundance: NA
j_gene: TRBJ2-1
CDR3nt: TGCAGTGCTTCAAGGAGGGAGTCCTACAATGAGCAGTTCTTC
CDR3aa: CSASRRESYNEQFF

d_gene: NA
v_gene: TRBV6-1
abundance: few
j_gene: TRBJ1-4
CDR3nt: TGTGCCAGCAGTGTCGGCCAGGGGCAAAATGAAAAACTGTTTTTT
CDR3aa: CASSVGQGQNEKLFF

d_gene: TRBD1
v_gene: TRBV10-3
abundance: NA
j_gene: TRBJ2-4
CDR3nt: TGTGCCATCAGGCCGGGACAGGATAACATTCAGTACTTC
CDR3aa: CAIRPGQDNIQYF

d_gene: NA
v_gene: TRBV19
abundance: few
j_gene: TRBJ1-1
CDR3nt: TGTGCCAGTAGTATCCCACGGGAGTGGGACACTGAAGCTTTCTTT
CDR3aa: CASSIPREWDTEAFF

d_gene: NA
v_gene: TRBV7-9
abundance: NA
j_gene: TRBJ2-6
CDR3nt: TGTGCCAGCAGCTTAGCGAGGCCGGGACCTGGGGCCAACGTCCTGACTTTC
CDR3aa: CASSLARPGPGANVLTF

d_gene: NA
v_gene: TRBV7-2
abundance: NA
j_gene: TRBJ1-3
CDR3nt: TGTGCCAGCAGCTTAGTAGACAGGTCCTCTGGAAACACCATATATTTT
CDR3aa: CASSLVDRSSGNTIYF

d_gene: NA
v_gene: TRBV19
abundance: NA
j_gene: TRBJ1-2
CDR3nt: TGTGCCAGTAGTACCCCCGGACTCTATGGCTACACCTTC
CDR3aa: CASSTPGLYGYTF

d_gene: NA
v_gene: TRBV28
abundance: few
j_gene: TRBJ2-3
CDR3nt: TGTGCCAGCAGTCCCCTCGTTGCTAGCACAGATACGCAGTATTTT
CDR3aa: CASSPLVASTDTQYF

d_gene: NA
v_gene: TRBV7-6
abundance: many
j_gene: TRBJ2-3
CDR3nt: TGTGCCAGCAGTACAACACACGCAATCCGGCCCCCCACAGATACGCAGTATTTT
CDR3aa: CASSTTHAIRPPTDTQYF

d_gene: NA
v_gene: TRBV20-1
abundance: NA
j_gene: TRBJ1-1
CDR3nt: TGCAGTGCTAGATGGGGGGCGAGGGCTGAAGCTTTCTTT
CDR3aa: CSARWGARAEAFF

d_gene: NA
v_gene: TRBV6-6
abundance: NA
j_gene: TRBJ2-3
CDR3nt: TGTGCCAGCAGCCAGTGGGGAAGTGGCACAGATACGCAGTATTTT
CDR3aa: CASSQWGSGTDTQYF

d_gene: NA
v_gene: TRBV11-2
abundance: NA
j_gene: TRBJ1-2
CDR3nt: TGTGCCAGCAACTCAATCGGGTCCATTTATGGCTACACCTTC
CDR3aa: CASNSIGSIYGYTF

d_gene: TRBD2
v_gene: TRBV10-3
abundance: NA
j_gene: TRBJ2-2
CDR3nt: TGTGCCATCAGTGAACTAGCGGGGGCTAACACCGGGGAGCTGTTTTTT
CDR3aa: CAISELAGANTGELFF

d_gene: NA
v_gene: TRBV7-6
abundance: few
j_gene: TRBJ1-2
CDR3nt: TGTGCCAGCTCTGAGAATGGCTACACCTTC
CDR3aa: CASSENGYTF

d_gene: TRBD1
v_gene: TRBV28
abundance: NA
j_gene: TRBJ1-5
CDR3nt: TGTGCCGTCCAACGCGGGACAGAATATAGCAATCAGCCCCAGCATTTT
CDR3aa: CAVQRGTEYSNQPQHF

d_gene: NA
v_gene: TRBV6-8
abundance: NA
j_gene: TRBJ2-7
CDR3nt: TGTGCCAGCAGTTACCAGGGTCATTCCGAGCAGTACTTC
CDR3aa: CASSYQGHSEQYF

d_gene: NA
v_gene: TRBV6-1
abundance: NA
j_gene: TRBJ2-7
CDR3nt: TGTGCCAGCAGTGAGCGGGGCTCCGTGCTCGACTACGAGCAGTACTTC
CDR3aa: CASSERGSVLDYEQYF

d_gene: NA
v_gene: TRBV28
abundance: few
j_gene: TRBJ1-2
CDR3nt: TGTGCCAGCAGTGTCGGCAGCCCCTCTAACTATGGCTACACCTTC
CDR3aa: CASSVGSPSNYGYTF

d_gene: NA
v_gene: TRBV28
abundance: few
j_gene: TRBJ2-2
CDR3nt: TGTGCCAGCAGTACCCCGCGGGACTCGAGCAGGGGGGAGCTGTTTTTT
CDR3aa: CASSTPRDSSRGELFF

d_gene: TRBD1
v_gene: TRBV20-1
abundance: once
j_gene: TRBJ1-1
CDR3nt: TGCAGTGCTAGGGATACCATCGGACAGGCGGGTAGCGAAGCTTTCTTT
CDR3aa: CSARDTIGQAGSEAFF

d_gene: NA
v_gene: TRBV7-3
abundance: many
j_gene: TRBJ2-5
CDR3nt: TGTGCCAGCAGCCAAATTCCTCGGGAGACCCAGTACTTC
CDR3aa: CASSQIPRETQYF

d_gene: TRBD1
v_gene: TRBV7-9
abundance: NA
j_gene: TRBJ2-1
CDR3nt: TGTGCCAGCAGCTCGACCGGGACAGGGCCCTGGGTACATGAGCAGTTCTTC
CDR3aa: CASSSTGTGPWVHEQFF

d_gene: TRBD1
v_gene: TRBV20-1
abundance: few
j_gene: TRBJ2-5
CDR3nt: TGCAGTGCTACGGGACAGGGGGCTCCGGAGACCCAGTACTTC
CDR3aa: CSATGQGAPETQYF

d_gene: TRBD1
v_gene: TRBV20-1
abundance: few
j_gene: TRBJ1-1
CDR3nt: TGCAGTGCTACAAGGACAGGGCCCACTGAAGCTTTCTTT
CDR3aa: CSATRTGPTEAFF

d_gene: NA
v_gene: TRBV12-3/TRBV12-4
abundance: many
j_gene: TRBJ2-2
CDR3nt: TGTGCCAGCAGATTACAGGGGAACACCGGGGAGCTGTTTTTT
CDR3aa: CASRLQGNTGELFF

d_gene: TRBD2
v_gene: TRBV7-6
abundance: NA
j_gene: TRBJ2-5
CDR3nt: TGTGCCAGCAGCCCAGCGGGGGAGACCCAGGACTTC
CDR3aa: CASSPAGETQDF

d_gene: NA
v_gene: TRBV5-1
abundance: NA
j_gene: TRBJ2-3
CDR3nt: TGCGCCAGCAGCTCCGGGCTCCAGGGGACCCCAGATACGCAGTATTTT
CDR3aa: CASSSGLQGTPDTQYF

d_gene: TRBD1
v_gene: TRBV28
abundance: NA
j_gene: TRBJ2-7
CDR3nt: TGTGCCAGCAGTTCGGACAGGAAGACCTCCTACGAGCAGTACTTC
CDR3aa: CASSSDRKTSYEQYF

d_gene: NA
v_gene: TRBV5-5
abundance: NA
j_gene: TRBJ2-3
CDR3nt: TGTGCCAGCAGCTTGGCCGAGGTTACAGATACGCAGTATTTT
CDR3aa: CASSLAEVTDTQYF

d_gene: NA
v_gene: TRBV7-6
abundance: many
j_gene: TRBJ2-3
CDR3nt: TGTGCCAGCAGCCAATCCTGGACAAGCACAGATACGCAGTATTTT
CDR3aa: CASSQSWTSTDTQYF

d_gene: TRBD1
v_gene: TRBV5-4
abundance: few
j_gene: TRBJ2-3
CDR3nt: TGTGCCAGCAGCTCCGGGACAGGAGGCAGCACAGATACGCAGTATTTT
CDR3aa: CASSSGTGGSTDTQYF

d_gene: TRBD2
v_gene: TRBV6-1
abundance: NA
j_gene: TRBJ2-3
CDR3nt: TGTGCCAGCAGTGCGCCGGGGGGAGATACGCAGTATTTT
CDR3aa: CASSAPGGDTQYF

d_gene: TRBD2
v_gene: TRBV5-5
abundance: NA
j_gene: TRBJ2-2
CDR3nt: TGTGCCAGCAGCCCCCTAGCGGGAGGATGGACCGGGGAGCTGTTTTTT
CDR3aa: CASSPLAGGWTGELFF

d_gene: NA
v_gene: TRBV24-1
abundance: NA
j_gene: TRBJ1-5
CDR3nt: TGTGCCACCAGTGATTTAGGGGAAAATCAGCCCCAGCATTTT
CDR3aa: CATSDLGENQPQHF

d_gene: NA
v_gene: TRBV11-2
abundance: few
j_gene: TRBJ2-6
CDR3nt: TGTGCCAGCAGCTTTTGGGGGTTGAGGTCTGGGGCCAACGTCCTGACTTTC
CDR3aa: CASSFWGLRSGANVLTF

d_gene: NA
v_gene: TRBV7-9
abundance: few
j_gene: TRBJ2-1
CDR3nt: TGTGCCAGCAGCTTAATTCCGGGACCCCGAGTTGGTGAGCAGTTCTTC
CDR3aa: CASSLIPGPRVGEQFF

d_gene: NA
v_gene: TRBV28
abundance: many
j_gene: TRBJ1-5
CDR3nt: TGTGCCAGCAGTTTCTCCGATGACGGTTATAGCAATCAGCCCCAGCATTTT
CDR3aa: CASSFSDDGYSNQPQHF

d_gene: NA
v_gene: TRBV6-4
abundance: few
j_gene: TRBJ1-2
CDR3nt: TGTGCCAGCAGTGACTCCTGGGGTCGGGACGCCCACACCTTC
CDR3aa: CASSDSWGRDAHTF

d_gene: NA
v_gene: TRBV7-2
abundance: many
j_gene: TRBJ2-7
CDR3nt: TGTGCCAGCAGATCGAGCGGATGGTCCTACGAGCAGTACTTC
CDR3aa: CASRSSGWSYEQYF

d_gene: TRBD2
v_gene: TRBV11-2
abundance: NA
j_gene: TRBJ2-1
CDR3nt: TGTGCCAGCAGCTCACGTAGCGGGGGGGCCGATGAGCAGTTCTTC
CDR3aa: CASSSRSGGADEQFF

d_gene: TRBD2
v_gene: TRBV7-2
abundance: few
j_gene: TRBJ2-1
CDR3nt: TGTGCCAGCAGCCTTATGAGCGGGAGCTCCTACAATGAGCAGTTCTTC
CDR3aa: CASSLMSGSSYNEQFF

d_gene: NA
v_gene: TRBV7-9
abundance: NA
j_gene: TRBJ1-1
CDR3nt: TGTGCCAGCAGCTCCCTCGGGTCAGCTGAAGCTTTCTTT
CDR3aa: CASSSLGSAEAFF

d_gene: NA
v_gene: TRBV4-1
abundance: few
j_gene: TRBJ2-7
CDR3nt: TGCGCCAGCAGCCCTTGGGACGAGTACTACGAGCAGTACTTC
CDR3aa: CASSPWDEYYEQYF

d_gene: TRBD2
v_gene: TRBV4-2
abundance: NA
j_gene: TRBJ2-1
CDR3nt: TGTGCCAGCAGCCAAGTGGGGGGAGGGGTTGGCTCCTACAATGAGCAGTTCTTC
CDR3aa: CASSQVGGGVGSYNEQFF

d_gene: NA
v_gene: TRBV6-7
abundance: many
j_gene: TRBJ2-1
CDR3nt: TGTGCCGGCATAGAGGCACCAATTGAGCAGTTCTTC
CDR3aa: CAGIEAPIEQFF

d_gene: NA
v_gene: TRBV7-2
abundance: many
j_gene: TRBJ2-5
CDR3nt: TGTGCCAGCAGCTTAGCGACGGAAGAGACCCAGTACTTC
CDR3aa: CASSLATEETQYF